This T cell receptor (beta chain) comes out of a study of shared clonotypes between healthy human individuals. Findings and caveats of the study: Relative to their counterparts shared across all four donors, non-shared clonotypes exhibited diminished generation probabilities. On the whole, naive subsets had larger estimated richness than memory subsets had.

The CDR3 length is 14 residues. Looked up from germline, CDR1 is MNHEY and CDR2 is SVGAGI. Trimming took off 0 bases at V and 7 bases at J, with 12 bases between the two ends. TCRdb's copy holds only in-frame clones and misses some; the assay was immunoSEQ multiplex PCR. The sample consists of some 1 million clones, approximately 70% of them appearing once. In the case of this clone: What it binds is unknown.

The V gene is TRBV6-5, the J gene TRBJ2-5, with a weak D call TRBD1 (7 bases). This clonotype was sampled from a man between 18 and 29 years old in good health. Specimen: memory CD4+ T cells sorted from blood. Subset denoted: CD45RA-negative fraction. The CDR3 coding sequence is TGTGCCAGCAGTTACTCGAGACAGGGAGGGACCCAGTACTTC. Translated: CASSYSRQGGTQYF.